These 26 T cell receptor beta chains came from one sample sequenced in a study of T-cell memory formation after mild COVID-19. TCRdb reprocessed the 5' RACE reads with MiXCR, giving one entry per CDR3 protein. This sample yields around 200,000 distinct CDR3 sequences, of which around 20% are seen a single time; roughly 3.9% belongs to the top ten. Specimen: PBMCs or a T cell subset sorted from them (not recorded which). The receptors shown here come from a man aged 18-30 years who had mild COVID-19 (a few samples of this study predate the infection). Cell type and time point are not known.

This clonotype was detected a few times. This sequence joins TRBV20-1 and TRBJ2-3, with D hard to call. V was cut by 3 bases and J by 2 bases, with 6 bases left in between. This CDR3 region has 12 residues. Germline assignment: CDR1 DFQATT and CDR2 SNEGSKA (reference sequence). The CDR3 DNA sequence: TGCAGTGCTAGTCCCTACACAGATACGCAGTATTTT. It specifies CSASPYTDTQYF.

This clonotype was recorded only once. The CDR3 nucleotides read TGTGCCAGCAGCTTAGGGGAGAACAATGAGCAGTTCTTC. It yields the protein CASSLGENNEQFF. J is TRBJ2-1 and V is TRBV11-2, with D perhaps matching TRBD2 (5 bases). The germline gives CDR1 SGHAT, CDR2 FQNNGV. The CDR3 length is 13 residues. Trimming took 1 base from V and 5 from J, leaving 6 bases between them.

The J gene is TRBJ2-2, the V gene TRBV7-9; no definite D call. Germline V CDR1 and CDR2: SEHNR, FQNEAQ (reference sequence). This CDR3 contains 12 residues. The V end lost 3 bases, the J end lost 7 bases, and 6 bases lay between the germline ends. CDR3 nucleotides: TGTGCCAGCAGCTTTTGGAGCGGGGAGCTGTTTTTT. Its translation is CASSFWSGELFF.

The chain recombines TRBV7-2 with TRBJ2-3, with D tentatively TRBD2 (6 bases). Looked up from germline, CDR1 is SGHTA and CDR2 is FQGNSA. V lost 5 bases, J lost 6 bases, and 18 bases lay in between. The CDR3 has 15 amino acids. CDR3 region: CASSRRDPSGDTQYF. The CDR3 nucleotides are TGTGCCAGCAGCCGGCGGGACCCGTCGGGGGATACGCAGTATTTT.

This clonotype came up a few times. Written as DNA, the CDR3 is TGTGCCAGCAGCCCCGCGGGCAGGTTAGCTTTCTTT. Amino acid sequence: CASSPAGRLAFF. The gene calls are TRBV3-1 and TRBJ1-1, with D hard to call. This CDR3 comprises 12 residues. Germline V lookup: CDR1 LGHDT, CDR2 YNNKEL (reference sequence). Trimming stripped 4 bases from V and 10 bases from J, with 13 bases between.

CDR3 bases: TGTGCCAGCAGGTTAGACGGAGATCAGCCCCAGCATTTT. Encoded protein: CASRLDGDQPQHF. The chain recombines TRBV6-5 with TRBJ1-5; no clear D. The CDR3 has 13 amino acids. Germline V lookup: CDR1 MNHEY, CDR2 SVGAGI. Trimming pared 6 bases from V and 5 bases from J, leaving 11 bases between.

The rearrangement joins TRBV4-1 to TRBJ2-3; D possibly corresponds to TRBD2 (7 bases). Germline loops: CDR1 MGHRA, CDR2 YSYEKL. Trimming removed 1 base from V and 4 bases from J, with 21 bases in between. This CDR3 region has 18 residues. The DNA of the CDR3 is TGCGCCAGCAGCCAAGCTCCCCGAGTGGCCGGGGGGCCAGATACGCAGTATTTT. It encodes CASSQAPRVAGGPDTQYF.

This clonotype came up many times. The chain combines TRBV7-6 with TRBJ2-7; perhaps TRBD2 as D (5 bases). The germline V gene encodes CDR1 SGHVS and CDR2 FNYEAQ. The CDR3 runs to 13 residues. The CDR3 DNA is TGTGGGACCGTGTGGGTGGGTTATGCGGGGCAGTACTTC. Amino acid sequence: CGTVWVGYAGQYF. Combining the CDR3 with reference TRBV7-6 and TRBJ2-7 gives the whole variable domain GAGVSQSPRYKVTKRGQDVALRCDPISGHVSLYWYRQALGQGPEFLTYFNYEAQQDKSGLPNDRFSAERPEGSISTLTIQRTEQRDSAMYRCGTVWVGYAGQYFGPGTRLTVT.

The gene calls are TRBV7-3 and TRBJ2-1, with 8 bases lining up with TRBD2. This CDR3 spans 14 amino acids. Germline trimming cut 5 bases from V and 5 bases from J; bases unmatched to any gene: 5. From germline, CDR1 is SGHTA and CDR2 FQGTGA. The CDR3 loop reads CASSVGTRHNEQFF. DNA of the CDR3: TGTGCCAGCAGCGTCGGGACTAGACACAATGAGCAGTTCTTC.

This chain links TRBV27 with TRBJ2-7; D possibly corresponds to TRBD2 (5 bases). CDR1 MNHEY and CDR2 SMNVEV come from the germline V gene (reference sequence). This CDR3 has 13 amino acids. The V and J ends lost 6 bases and 4 bases respectively, with 13 bases between them. CDR3 sequence reads: CASRLRGPYEQYF. DNA of the CDR3: TGTGCCAGCAGACTTAGAGGGCCGTACGAGCAGTACTTC.

This clonotype was detected only a few times. The chain carries TRBV4-1 and TRBJ2-3, with 7 positions matching TRBD2. Trimming removed 1 base from V and 0 bases from J; junction bases left unmatched: 13. The germline gives CDR1 MGHRA, CDR2 YSYEKL. CDR3 size: 19 residues. CDR3 DNA sequence: TGCGCCAGCAGCCAAGGTGGGGCGGGAGTACTCTCTAGCACAGATACGCAGTATTTT. As protein: CASSQGGAGVLSSTDTQYF.

The chain is built from TRBV7-8 and TRBJ2-7, with TRBD1 identical over 8 bases. In germline, CDR1 is SGHVS, CDR2 FQNEAQ. The CDR3 length is 14 residues. The ends lost 4 bases at V and 6 bases at J; junction bases unmatched: 8. CDR3 bases: TGTGCCAGCAGCTCGGACAGGGTAGTAGGCGAGCAGTACGTC. It encodes CASSSDRVVGEQYV.

The sample holds a few counts of this clonotype. V usage is TRBV10-3 and J usage is TRBJ2-7; 11 positions match TRBD2. CDR3 length: 15 residues. V was clipped by 4 bases and J by 3 bases; unmatched bases: 5. Looked up from germline, CDR1 is ENHRY and CDR2 is SYGVKD. Here the CDR3 DNA reads TGTGCCATCAGTGCCACTAGCGGGGGTGGCTACGAGCAGTACTTC. Protein product: CAISATSGGGYEQYF.

This clonotype came up a few times. V is TRBV6-6 and J is TRBJ2-2, with 8 bases that match TRBD1. Germline CDR1 reads MNHNY; CDR2 reads SVGAGI (reference sequence). There are 14 residues in the CDR3. V gave up 5 bases and J gave up 8 bases; unmatched junction bases: 7. The CDR3 here is CASSSRTGWGELFF. The CDR3 DNA follows: TGTGCCAGCAGTAGCCGGACAGGGTGGGGGGAGCTGTTTTTT.

A few counts support this clonotype. The rearrangement links TRBV18 to TRBJ2-7; D is uncertain. CDR3 length: 16 amino acids. The germline gives CDR1 KGHSH, CDR2 LQKENI. Trimming took 2 bases from V and 0 from J, leaving 14 bases between them. The CDR3 DNA is TGTGCCAGCTCACCATCCGCAGACCAATCCTCCTACGAGCAGTACTTC. The encoded protein is CASSPSADQSSYEQYF.

The rearrangement joins TRBV5-1 to TRBJ2-5; TRBD1 matches 10 bases. From germline, CDR1 is SGHRS and CDR2 YFSETQ. The V and J ends lost 7 bases and 3 bases, in that order; junction bases with no gene match: 6. The CDR3 has 14 amino acids. The CDR3 DNA reads as TGCGCCAGCTTATCCGGGACAGGGGAAGAGACCCAGTACTTC. Residues: CASLSGTGEETQYF.

This chain connects TRBV15 to TRBJ2-3; D perhaps matches TRBD1 (5 bases). Germline V gene data show CDR1 as LNHNV and CDR2 as YYDKDF (reference sequence). There are 15 residues in the CDR3. V dropped 2 bases and J dropped 0 bases, with 9 bases sitting between them. The CDR3 spells CATSRTGESTDTQYF. The CDR3 DNA sequence: TGTGCCACCAGCAGAACAGGTGAAAGCACAGATACGCAGTATTTT. The whole variable domain, filled in from reference TRBV15 and TRBJ2-3, reads DAMVIQNPRYQVTQFGKPVTLSCSQTLNHNVMYWYQQKSSQAPKLLFHYYDKDFNNEADTPDNFQSRRPNTSFCFLDIRSPGLGDTAMYLCATSRTGESTDTQYFGPGTRLTVL.

V gene TRBV12-3 or TRBV12-4 combines with J gene TRBJ1-1; tentative D call: TRBD1 (5 bases). The CDR3 totals 16 residues. V shed 3 bases and J shed 0 bases, with 14 bases lying between them. The chain's CDR3 is CASSFRPGLLNTEAFF. Here the CDR3 DNA reads TGTGCCAGCAGTTTCCGACCGGGACTTCTGAACACTGAAGCTTTCTTT.

V gene TRBV5-1 combines with J gene TRBJ2-3; D remains unclear. This CDR3 contains 11 residues. CDR1 is SGHRS, CDR2 YFSETQ, per germline. The V gene lost 7 bases and the J gene lost 5 bases, with 8 bases spanning the gap. The CDR3 loop is CASRDEDTQYF. The CDR3 nucleotides read TGCGCCAGCCGCGATGAAGATACGCAGTATTTT.

This clonotype has only a few counts. This chain joins TRBV20-1 and TRBJ2-5; 7 nucleotides line up with TRBD2. Germline V CDR1 and CDR2: DFQATT, SNEGSKA (reference sequence). The CDR3 is made up of 16 amino acids. V was clipped by 5 bases and J by 2 bases; unmatched bases: 14. CDR3 coding DNA: TGCAGTGCTGGACGATCCCGGTTTAGCGGGCAAGAGACCCAGTACTTC. Translating gives CSAGRSRFSGQETQYF.

The CDR3 here is CASSPEDDNYGYTF. The CDR3 DNA reads TGTGCCAGCTCACCCGAAGACGATAACTATGGCTACACCTTC. The rearrangement joins TRBV18 to TRBJ1-2; D remains unclear. The CDR3 length is 14 residues. Per the germline V gene, CDR1 is KGHSH and CDR2 is LQKENI. V lost 3 bases and J lost 1, with 9 bases in between.

This clonotype was detected only a few times. The chain has TRBV3-1 and TRBJ2-3, with TRBD2 matching over 9 bases. This CDR3 is built from 15 residues. The germline CDR1 and CDR2 sequences are LGHDT and YNNKEL (reference sequence). The ends lost 1 base at V and 5 bases at J; junction bases unmatched: 4. The CDR3 DNA follows: TGTGCCAGCAGCCAAGTTAGCGGGGGAGAAGATACGCAGTATTTT. Residues: CASSQVSGGEDTQYF.

This clonotype was observed a few times. The chain uses TRBV7-9 and TRBJ1-1; D might be TRBD1 (5 bases). V was pared by 8 bases and J by 1 base, with 17 bases between. The germline V gene has CDR1 SEHNR and CDR2 FQNEAQ (reference sequence). This CDR3 is 15 amino acids long. In nucleotides, the CDR3 is TGTGCCAGCGCCTCGCGGGGCCCGACGAACACTGAAGCTTTCTTT. Translated, it gives CASASRGPTNTEAFF.

This clonotype has a handful of counts. This chain connects TRBV3-1 to TRBJ1-3; D uncertain. The CDR3 runs 14 residues. The V and J ends lost 0 bases and 7 bases respectively, with 10 bases between them. CDR1 is LGHDT and CDR2 is YNNKEL in the germline V gene (reference sequence). DNA for the CDR3: TGTGCCAGCAGCCAAGAGAAGGGCCGGAACACCATATATTTT. This encodes CASSQEKGRNTIYF.

This clonotype occurred a few times. The rearrangement joins TRBV7-2 to TRBJ2-7; the D call may be TRBD1 or TRBD2 (5 bases each). CDR1 SGHTA and CDR2 FQGNSA come from the germline V gene. The CDR3 has 13 residues. Trimming took off 4 bases at V and 6 bases at J, with 13 bases between the two ends. DNA for the CDR3: TGTGCCAGCAGCTCGAGGGGTCAGGGCGAGCAGTACTTC. Translation gives CASSSRGQGEQYF.

V and J are TRBV7-2 and TRBJ2-7, with 12 bases identical to TRBD1. The ends lost 4 bases at V and 4 bases at J; junction bases unmatched: 2. This CDR3 is built from 14 residues. The germline V gene has CDR1 SGHTA and CDR2 FQGNSA. The CDR3 DNA follows: TGTGCCAGCAGCTGGGGACAGGGGGCATACGAGCAGTACGTC. Translated, it gives CASSWGQGAYEQYV.